These 14 T cell receptor beta chains originate from one sample sequenced in a study of radiotherapy plus CTLA-4 blockade in lung cancer. Data came from immunoSEQ multiplex PCR; TCRdb stores just in-frame clones and leaves some out. The sample shows some 35,000 clones, roughly 85% of them seen only once. The sequencing used peripheral blood, collected from a patient treated with radiotherapy plus ipilimumab. These receptors originate from a human donor with non-small cell lung cancer who had stable disease on radiotherapy plus ipilimumab.

The chain joins TRBV2 to TRBJ2-7, with TRBD2 identical over 13 bases. J lost 7 bases, V lost 1 base, and 10 bases had no gene match. Germline loops: CDR1 SNHLY, CDR2 FYNNEI. The CDR3 consists of 17 residues. CDR3: CASSEVSLAGGPEEQYF. The CDR3, as DNA: TGTGCCAGCAGTGAAGTGTCACTAGCGGGAGGGCCTGAAGAGCAGTACTTC.

This chain links TRBV2 with TRBJ2-5, with D maybe TRBD2 (6 bases). CDR1 SNHLY and CDR2 FYNNEI come from the germline V gene. The germline V and J ends were trimmed by 6 bases and 7 bases, with 12 bases remaining between them. The CDR3 is 12 residues long. As DNA, the CDR3 is TGTGCCAGCAGCGGGGACTCCGGGACCCAGTACTTC. Protein sequence: CASSGDSGTQYF.

The chain links TRBV27 to TRBJ2-7; possibly TRBD2 for D (5 bases). Germline-derived CDR1 and CDR2 are MNHEY and SMNVEV (reference sequence). V was cut by 3 bases and J by 0 bases, with 15 bases left in between. The CDR3 is 16 amino acids. The CDR3 bases are TGTGCCAGCAGTTTTGGGGAGCGGTCGGCCTCCTACGAGCAGTACTTC. It specifies CASSFGERSASYEQYF.

In DNA form, the CDR3 reads TGTGCCAGCTCACCACCACCGTGGGACAGGGACGTTAACTCTGGAAACACCATATATTTT. Its translation: CASSPPPWDRDVNSGNTIYF. The chain is built from TRBV18 and TRBJ1-3; 9 nucleotides align to TRBD1. This CDR3 has 20 amino acids. The germline CDR1 and CDR2 sequences are KGHSH and LQKENI. J was trimmed by 0 bases and V by 0 bases; bases with no gene match: 12.

This chain joins TRBV19 and TRBJ1-2, with TRBD1 as a possible D gene (6 bases). CDR3 length: 12 amino acids. Trimming took off 3 bases at V and 6 bases at J, with 8 bases between the two ends. CDR1 and CDR2 (germline): LNHDA, SQIVND (reference sequence). The CDR3 region has the DNA TGTGCCAGTAGTATCAGGGGCAATGGCTACACCTTC. This encodes CASSIRGNGYTF.

V and J are TRBV19 and TRBJ2-6; maybe TRBD1 (6 bases). The V gene's germline CDR1 is LNHDA and CDR2 SQIVND (reference sequence). Trimming removed 4 bases from V and 0 bases from J, with 10 bases in between. The CDR3 is 16 residues long. CDR3 residues: CASSTQGFSGANVLTF. For the CDR3, the DNA is TGTGCCAGTAGTACCCAGGGGTTCTCTGGGGCCAACGTCCTGACTTTC.

The chain has TRBV4-1 and TRBJ2-7, with D hard to call. This CDR3 has 12 residues. Trimming took off 3 bases at V and 1 base at J, with 4 bases between the two ends. Germline values: CDR1 MGHRA, CDR2 YSYEKL. This CDR3 is CASSHSSYEQYF. For the CDR3, the DNA is TGCGCCAGCAGCCACTCGTCCTACGAGCAGTACTTC.

J is TRBJ2-6 and V is TRBV28; 11 bases agree with TRBD1. The CDR3 totals 18 residues. The V gene end was trimmed by 6 bases and the J gene end by 0 bases; junction bases not matched to a gene: 7. Germline V lookup: CDR1 MDHEN, CDR2 SYDVKM. Here the CDR3 reads CASRETGTGGSGANVLTF. The DNA of the CDR3 is TGTGCCAGCAGAGAAACCGGGACAGGGGGCTCTGGGGCCAACGTCCTGACTTTC.

V and J are TRBV6-5 and TRBJ2-7; 9 bases fit TRBD2. CDR1 is MNHEY and CDR2 is SVGAGI in the germline V gene. This CDR3 has 14 amino acids. Germline trimming cut 3 bases from V and 3 bases from J; bases unmatched to any gene: 3. This CDR3 reads CASSYSGRHYEQYF. In DNA, the CDR3 is TGTGCCAGCAGTTATAGCGGGAGACACTACGAGCAGTACTTC.

The chain carries TRBV29-1 and TRBJ2-1, with 10 bases aligning to TRBD1. Losses at the gene ends were 5 bases for V and 5 bases for J; bases not matched to a gene: 3. Germline CDR1 is SQVTM and CDR2 is ANQGSEA. CDR3 length equals 13 residues. CDR3 residues: CSVRTGGDNEQFF. Here the CDR3 DNA reads TGCAGCGTTAGGACAGGGGGAGACAATGAGCAGTTCTTC.

This chain uses TRBV7-3 with TRBJ2-1; TRBD2 agrees at 10 bases. Trimming cost V 2 bases and J 8 bases; bases outside gene matches: 6. The V gene's germline CDR1 is SGHTA and CDR2 FQGTGA. The CDR3 contains 15 residues. The CDR3 spells CASSLRASGSHEQFF. The CDR3 DNA follows: TGTGCCAGCAGCTTACGGGCTAGCGGGAGCCATGAGCAGTTCTTC.

This clone was observed a single time. The V gene is TRBV5-1, the J gene TRBJ2-4; the D gene is possibly TRBD1 (7 bases). The CDR3 is 16 residues long. Germline CDR1 is SGHRS and CDR2 is YFSETQ. The germline V and J ends were trimmed by 4 bases and 4 bases, with 18 bases remaining between them. The CDR3 region is CASSLAAGQYKNIQYF. The CDR3 bases are TGCGCCAGCAGCCTGGCTGCGGGACAGTATAAAAACATTCAGTACTTC.

There are a few counts of this clone. The chain uses TRBV9 and TRBJ1-4, with D uncertain. CDR3 size: 14 residues. V was shortened by 4 bases and J by 7 bases, with 14 bases between the two germline ends. Germline loops: CDR1 SGDLS, CDR2 YYNGEE. The CDR3 loop is CASSQKSWPEKLFF. CDR3 in DNA: TGTGCCAGCAGCCAAAAGTCGTGGCCTGAAAAACTGTTTTTT.

The chain recombines TRBV27 with TRBJ2-3; 11 positions agree with TRBD2. V shed 5 bases, J shed 5 bases, and the junction held 6 bases outside the gene matches. Germline V gene sequence: CDR1 MNHEY, CDR2 SMNVEV (reference sequence). This CDR3 has 15 residues. The CDR3 DNA reads as TGTGCCAGCAGTCCGACTAGCGGGGTGGGAGATACGCAGTATTTT. This translates into CASSPTSGVGDTQYF.